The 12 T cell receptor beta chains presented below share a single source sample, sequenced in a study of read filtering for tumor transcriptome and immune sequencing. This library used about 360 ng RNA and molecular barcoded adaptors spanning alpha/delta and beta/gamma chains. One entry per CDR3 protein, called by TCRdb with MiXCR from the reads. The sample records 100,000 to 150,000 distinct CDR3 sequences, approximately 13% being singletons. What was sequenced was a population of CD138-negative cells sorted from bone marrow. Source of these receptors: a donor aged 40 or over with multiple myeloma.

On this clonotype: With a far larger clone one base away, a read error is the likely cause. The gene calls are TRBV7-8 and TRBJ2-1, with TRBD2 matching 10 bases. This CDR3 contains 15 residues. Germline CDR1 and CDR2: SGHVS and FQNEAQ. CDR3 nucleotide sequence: TGTGCCAGCATCTTAAGCGGGAGGGCCGGGAATGAGCAGTTCTTC. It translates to CASILSGRAGNEQFF.

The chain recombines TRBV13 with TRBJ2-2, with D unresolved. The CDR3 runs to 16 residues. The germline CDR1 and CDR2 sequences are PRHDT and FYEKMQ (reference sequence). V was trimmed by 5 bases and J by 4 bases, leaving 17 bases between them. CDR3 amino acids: CASSPRARVPTGELFF. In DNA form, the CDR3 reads TGTGCCAGCAGCCCCCGAGCCCGGGTCCCCACCGGGGAGCTGTTTTTT.

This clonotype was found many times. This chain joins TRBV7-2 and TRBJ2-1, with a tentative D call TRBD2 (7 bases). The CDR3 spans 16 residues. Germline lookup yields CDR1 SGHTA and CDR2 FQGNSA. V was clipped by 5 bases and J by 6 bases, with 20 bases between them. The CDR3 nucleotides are TGTGCCAGCAGCCCCCTGGGGGGCGGGAGTTTCAATGAGCAGTTCTTC. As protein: CASSPLGGGSFNEQFF.

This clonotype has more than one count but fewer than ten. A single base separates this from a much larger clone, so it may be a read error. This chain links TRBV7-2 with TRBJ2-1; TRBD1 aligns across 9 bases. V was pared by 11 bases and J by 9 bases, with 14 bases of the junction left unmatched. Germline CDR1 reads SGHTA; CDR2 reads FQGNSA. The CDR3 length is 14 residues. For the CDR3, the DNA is TGTGCCTGCTCCTCCGGGACAGGGTTCGGTGAGCAGTTCTTC. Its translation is CACSSGTGFGEQFF.

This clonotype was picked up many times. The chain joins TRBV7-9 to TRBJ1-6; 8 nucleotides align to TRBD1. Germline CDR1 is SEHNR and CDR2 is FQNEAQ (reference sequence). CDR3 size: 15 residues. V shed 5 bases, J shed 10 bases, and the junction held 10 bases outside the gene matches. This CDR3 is CASSPRDRLWSPLHF. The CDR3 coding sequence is TGTGCCAGCAGCCCCCGGGACAGGTTGTGGTCACCCCTCCACTTT.

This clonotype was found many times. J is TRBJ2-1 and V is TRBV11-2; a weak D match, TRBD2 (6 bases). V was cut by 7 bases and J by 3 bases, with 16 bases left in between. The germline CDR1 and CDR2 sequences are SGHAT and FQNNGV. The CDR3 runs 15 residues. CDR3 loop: CASTTSGLHYNEQFF. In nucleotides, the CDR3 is TGTGCCAGCACCACTTCGGGACTTCACTACAATGAGCAGTTCTTC.

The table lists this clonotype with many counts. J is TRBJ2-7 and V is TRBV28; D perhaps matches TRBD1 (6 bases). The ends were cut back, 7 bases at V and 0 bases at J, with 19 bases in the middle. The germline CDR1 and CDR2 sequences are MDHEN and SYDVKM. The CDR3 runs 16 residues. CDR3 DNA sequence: TGTGCCAGCACCATTGGGGGCGGGCTTTTCTCCTACGAGCAGTACTTC. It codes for CASTIGGGLFSYEQYF. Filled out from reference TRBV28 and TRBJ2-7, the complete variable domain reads DVKVTQSSRYLVKRTGEKVFLECVQDMDHENMFWYRQDPGLGLRLIYFSYDVKMKEKGDIPEGYSVSREKKERFSLILESASTNQTSMYLCASTIGGGLFSYEQYFGPGTRLTVT.

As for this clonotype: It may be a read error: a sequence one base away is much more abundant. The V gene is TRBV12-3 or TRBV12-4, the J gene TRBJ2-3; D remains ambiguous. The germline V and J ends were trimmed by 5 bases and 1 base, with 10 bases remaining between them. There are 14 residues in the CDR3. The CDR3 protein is CASSPDPRTDTQYF. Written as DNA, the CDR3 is TGTGCCAGCAGTCCCGACCCTCGCACAGATACGCAGTATTTT.

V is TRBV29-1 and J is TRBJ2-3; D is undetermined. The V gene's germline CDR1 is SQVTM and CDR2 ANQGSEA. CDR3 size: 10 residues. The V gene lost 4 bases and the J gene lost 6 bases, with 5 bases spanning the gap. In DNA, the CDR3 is TGCAGCGTTGGGGCTGATACGCAGTATTTT. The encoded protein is CSVGADTQYF.

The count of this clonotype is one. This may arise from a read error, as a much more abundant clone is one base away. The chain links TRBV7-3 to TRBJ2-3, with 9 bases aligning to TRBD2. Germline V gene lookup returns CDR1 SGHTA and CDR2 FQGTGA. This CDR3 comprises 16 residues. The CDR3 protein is CASSPSILAGADTPYF. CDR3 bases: TGTGCCAGCAGCCCTTCAATTTTAGCGGGGGCAGATACGCCGTATTTT. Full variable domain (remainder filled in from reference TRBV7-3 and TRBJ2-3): GAGVSQTPSNKVTEKGKYVELRCDPISGHTALYWYRQSLGQGPEFLIYFQGTGAADDSGLPNDRFFAVRPEGSVSTLKIQRTERGDSAVYLCASSPSILAGADTPYFGPGTRLTVL.

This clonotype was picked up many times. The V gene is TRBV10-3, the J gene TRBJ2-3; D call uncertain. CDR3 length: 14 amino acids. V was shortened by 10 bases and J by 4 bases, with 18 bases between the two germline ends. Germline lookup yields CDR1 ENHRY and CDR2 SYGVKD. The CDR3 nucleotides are TGTGCCACCCTAAGTCAGCGAACAGCAGATACGCAGTATTTT. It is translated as CATLSQRTADTQYF.

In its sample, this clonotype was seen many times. CDR3 bases: TGTGCCAGCAGAATCTCTAGCGGGTTCATCCGGGGTGAGCAGTTCTTC. Protein product: CASRISSGFIRGEQFF. This chain links TRBV11-3 with TRBJ2-1; TRBD2 matches 8 bases. CDR1 SGHNT and CDR2 YENEEA come from the germline V gene. Trimming removed 6 bases from V and 9 bases from J; junction bases left unmatched: 16. The CDR3 spans 16 residues.